This T cell receptor (beta chain) was sequenced in a study of cytomegalovirus exposure and HLA in healthy donors. Study-level results: In vitro checks showed that a few CMV-associated chains really do target CMV antigens. Clusters of TCRs from the first cohort tended to co-occur in the 120 validation repertoires (as a later analysis found). The study found most TCR sequences rare, yet found some public TCRs in many donors.

Produced via immunoSEQ multiplex PCR; TCRdb's table is partial and in-frame only. The sample has 100,000 to 150,000 clones, roughly 95% seen once. The trim removed 2 bases at V and 5 bases at J, leaving 4 bases unmatched. Germline V gene data show CDR1 as KGHSH and CDR2 as LQKENI. The CDR3 has 14 residues. This clone has just one count. Its antigen is not identified. The donors were members of the validation cohort, which comprised 120 subjects and was separate from the first cohort of 730 or so subjects. The V gene is TRBV18, the J gene TRBJ2-7; 9 nucleotides align to TRBD2. The sequenced sample consisted of PBMCs. The clonotype comes from a man aged 18 to 30 in good health and CMV-seronegative. The CDR3: CASSPSIAGDEQYF. Here the CDR3 DNA reads TGTGCCAGCTCACCATCCATAGCGGGAGACGAGCAGTACTTC.